Listed below are T cell receptor beta chains from one sample, sequenced in a study of T cell changes during pregnancy in multiple sclerosis. Profiled with immunoSEQ multiplex PCR; TCRdb holds only in-frame clones, not every one. This table holds tens of thousands of clones, roughly 93% found once. This material consisted of peripheral blood, taken in the first trimester of pregnancy. The receptors stem from a female donor with multiple sclerosis, enrolled in a pregnancy study. CDR3s include the opening cysteine and the closing phenylalanine or tryptophan. Fields, in order: clone size, D gene, V gene, CDR3 length, J gene, CDR3 DNA, CDR3 protein. A D gene is named only where the DNA matches it firmly. Rows give clone size only sometimes, using once, few, many, or a class for an expanded clone.

abundance: NA; d_gene: TRBD1; v_gene: TRBV5-4; len: 15; j_gene: TRBJ1-3; CDR3nt: TGTGCCAGCAGCCCAGGGACAGGGGCTGGAAACACCATATATTTT; CDR3aa: CASSPGTGAGNTIYF
abundance: NA; d_gene: NA; v_gene: TRBV9; len: 17; j_gene: TRBJ2-1; CDR3nt: TGTGCCAGCAGCGTAGACGGGGGAATGGGGTTATTAAATGAGCAGTTCTTC; CDR3aa: CASSVDGGMGLLNEQFF
abundance: NA; d_gene: NA; v_gene: TRBV2; len: 16; j_gene: TRBJ1-5; CDR3nt: TGTGCCAGCAGTGAAGCGTCAGGGGACAGCAATCAGCCCCAGCATTTT; CDR3aa: CASSEASGDSNQPQHF
abundance: NA; d_gene: NA; v_gene: TRBV7-9; len: 16; j_gene: TRBJ2-7; CDR3nt: TGTGCCAGCAGCTCCCAAGCCCCAGGGCCCTCTTTTGAGCAGTACTTC; CDR3aa: CASSSQAPGPSFEQYF
abundance: NA; d_gene: TRBD2; v_gene: TRBV7-8; len: 19; j_gene: TRBJ2-1; CDR3nt: TGTGCCAGCAGACCAGGACTAGCGGGGGGACTAAGCTCCTACAATGAGCAGTTCTTC; CDR3aa: CASRPGLAGGLSSYNEQFF
abundance: NA; d_gene: NA; v_gene: TRBV6-1; len: 16; j_gene: TRBJ2-5; CDR3nt: TGTGCCAGCAGTGAAACGCTAGAGGGAGGAGGAAAGACCCAGTACTTC; CDR3aa: CASSETLEGGGKTQYF
abundance: NA; d_gene: NA; v_gene: TRBV29-1; len: 16; j_gene: TRBJ2-6; CDR3nt: TGCAGCGTTGAACAGGGCCCTAGCTCTGGGGCCAACGTCCTGACTTTC; CDR3aa: CSVEQGPSSGANVLTF
abundance: NA; d_gene: TRBD1; v_gene: TRBV9; len: 13; j_gene: TRBJ2-7; CDR3nt: TGTGCCAGCAGCGTAGGAGGGGGCAACGAGCAGTACTTC; CDR3aa: CASSVGGGNEQYF
abundance: NA; d_gene: NA; v_gene: TRBV6-1; len: 11; j_gene: TRBJ2-7; CDR3nt: TGTGCCAGCATAGGGACTGGCGAGCAGTACTTC; CDR3aa: CASIGTGEQYF
abundance: NA; d_gene: NA; v_gene: TRBV21-1; len: 19; j_gene: TRBJ2-7; CDR3nt: TGTGCCAGCAGCAAAGGGCCCCGGGGACAGATCTGTAGCTCCTACGAGCAGTACTTC; CDR3aa: CASSKGPRGQICSSYEQYF
abundance: NA; d_gene: TRBD1; v_gene: TRBV7-9; len: 17; j_gene: TRBJ2-1; CDR3nt: TGTGCCAGCAGTTCGGGGTGGCTTACAGGGGGAAACAATGAGCAGTTCTTC; CDR3aa: CASSSGWLTGGNNEQFF
abundance: NA; d_gene: NA; v_gene: TRBV20-1; len: 10; j_gene: TRBJ2-1; CDR3nt: TGCAGTTTTAGCCTCAATGAGCAGTTCTTC; CDR3aa: CSFSLNEQFF
abundance: NA; d_gene: NA; v_gene: TRBV2; len: 14; j_gene: TRBJ1-5; CDR3nt: TGTGCCAGCACCCTGACGAGCGGGAAGCAGCCCCAGCATTTT; CDR3aa: CASTLTSGKQPQHF
abundance: NA; d_gene: NA; v_gene: TRBV5-4; len: 15; j_gene: TRBJ2-4; CDR3nt: TGTGCCAGCAGCACTCACACAGGGATCAAAAACATTCAGTACTTC; CDR3aa: CASSTHTGIKNIQYF
abundance: NA; d_gene: TRBD2; v_gene: TRBV7-2; len: 14; j_gene: TRBJ2-2; CDR3nt: TGTGCCAGCAGCTTAGGGGGGGGCACCGGGGAGCTGTTTTTT; CDR3aa: CASSLGGGTGELFF
abundance: NA; d_gene: NA; v_gene: TRBV19; len: 19; j_gene: TRBJ1-4; CDR3nt: TGTGCCAGTAGTAGGAATTGGAGACAGCGTCGTGGAATTGGAGAAAAACTGTTTTTT; CDR3aa: CASSRNWRQRRGIGEKLFF
abundance: NA; d_gene: NA; v_gene: TRBV5-1; len: 13; j_gene: TRBJ1-1; CDR3nt: TGCGCCAGCAGCTTCGACCAGGGGACTGAAGCTTTCTTT; CDR3aa: CASSFDQGTEAFF
abundance: once; d_gene: NA; v_gene: TRBV6-6; len: 15; j_gene: TRBJ2-3; CDR3nt: TGTGCCAGCAATCTAGGTCGTGTGATCACAGATACGCAGTATTTT; CDR3aa: CASNLGRVITDTQYF
abundance: NA; d_gene: NA; v_gene: TRBV13; len: 14; j_gene: TRBJ2-7; CDR3nt: TGTGCCAGCATCCAAAAACAGCTCTCCTACGAGCAGTACTTC; CDR3aa: CASIQKQLSYEQYF
abundance: NA; d_gene: NA; v_gene: TRBV7-9; len: 15; j_gene: TRBJ1-1; CDR3nt: TGTGCCAGCAGCTCGGGACAAACTTTGAACACTGAAGCTTTCTTT; CDR3aa: CASSSGQTLNTEAFF
abundance: NA; d_gene: TRBD2; v_gene: TRBV11-2; len: 15; j_gene: TRBJ2-3; CDR3nt: TGTGCCAGCAGCGTACTACGTGGGAGGGCGAATACGCAGTATTTT; CDR3aa: CASSVLRGRANTQYF
abundance: NA; d_gene: NA; v_gene: TRBV27; len: 13; j_gene: TRBJ2-2; CDR3nt: TGTGCCAGCAGTTTATCGTTGGGGGGAAAGCTGTTTTTT; CDR3aa: CASSLSLGGKLFF
abundance: once; d_gene: NA; v_gene: TRBV5-4; len: 15; j_gene: TRBJ1-1; CDR3nt: TGTGCCAGCAGCTTGGCGGGATTAGGGAGGACTGAAGCTTTCTTT; CDR3aa: CASSLAGLGRTEAFF
abundance: NA; d_gene: NA; v_gene: TRBV5-1; len: 18; j_gene: TRBJ2-1; CDR3nt: TGCGCCAGCAGCTTGGCTAAGTGGGGGACTGAAGCCTACAATGAGCAGTTCTTC; CDR3aa: CASSLAKWGTEAYNEQFF
abundance: NA; d_gene: TRBD1; v_gene: TRBV7-8; len: 15; j_gene: TRBJ1-1; CDR3nt: TGTGCCAGCAGCCCCCGACAGGGCGATTTGTCTGAAGCTTTCTTT; CDR3aa: CASSPRQGDLSEAFF
abundance: once; d_gene: TRBD2; v_gene: TRBV4-1; len: 16; j_gene: TRBJ2-3; CDR3nt: TGCGCCAGCAGCCAAGCAGTAGCGGGAGGGCCAGATACGCAGTATTTT; CDR3aa: CASSQAVAGGPDTQYF
abundance: few; d_gene: TRBD1; v_gene: TRBV7-2; len: 15; j_gene: TRBJ2-2; CDR3nt: TGTGCCAGCAGCCGGGACAGGGTGGACACCGGGGAGCTGTTTTTT; CDR3aa: CASSRDRVDTGELFF
abundance: once; d_gene: NA; v_gene: TRBV21-1; len: 12; j_gene: TRBJ1-1; CDR3nt: TGTGCCAGCAGCAAAGTCGACACTGAAGCTTTCTTT; CDR3aa: CASSKVDTEAFF
abundance: NA; d_gene: NA; v_gene: TRBV19; len: 13; j_gene: TRBJ1-2; CDR3nt: TGTGCCAGTAGTATGGGCCAGCACTATGGCTACACCTTC; CDR3aa: CASSMGQHYGYTF
abundance: NA; d_gene: NA; v_gene: TRBV29-1; len: 16; j_gene: TRBJ2-5; CDR3nt: TGCAGCGTTGAAGGGGGGGGCAGGGGAGTCTTGGAGACCCAGTACTTC; CDR3aa: CSVEGGGRGVLETQYF
abundance: NA; d_gene: NA; v_gene: TRBV25-1; len: 16; j_gene: TRBJ1-6; CDR3nt: TGTGCCAGCAGTGACCATACAGGGATGGCCAGTTCACCCCTCCACTTT; CDR3aa: CASSDHTGMASSPLHF
abundance: NA; d_gene: NA; v_gene: TRBV6-5; len: 13; j_gene: TRBJ1-1; CDR3nt: TGTGCCAGCAGTTACTTTGCCGGGGGTGAAGCTTTCTTT; CDR3aa: CASSYFAGGEAFF
abundance: NA; d_gene: NA; v_gene: TRBV2; len: 13; j_gene: TRBJ2-7; CDR3nt: TGTGCCAGCTGGGGTCCAGGGAACTACGAGCAGTACTTC; CDR3aa: CASWGPGNYEQYF
abundance: NA; d_gene: TRBD1; v_gene: TRBV6-4; len: 15; j_gene: TRBJ2-7; CDR3nt: TGTGCCAGCAGTAGTGGCAGGGGGCGCTCCTACGAGCAGTACTTC; CDR3aa: CASSSGRGRSYEQYF
abundance: NA; d_gene: NA; v_gene: TRBV6-1; len: 13; j_gene: TRBJ2-5; CDR3nt: TGTGCCAGCAGGCAACTAGGGTATGAGACCCAGTACTTC; CDR3aa: CASRQLGYETQYF